Listed below are T cell receptor beta chains from one sample, sequenced in a study of blood T cell repertoires in COVID-19. Some clones are missing from TCRdb's copy, which holds only in-frame ones; the method was immunoSEQ multiplex PCR. In the table there are roughly 380,000 clones, 70% to 90% of which are singletons. Source material: PBMCs or T cells enriched from blood (not recorded which). The receptors shown here come from a man younger than 40 who had recovered from COVID-19. Each CDR3 is given with its conserved first and last residue. The D gene is left open where the match is weak. For some rows the clone size is stated as once, few or many, or as a class when expanded; others skip it.

v_call,j_call,d_call,clone_size,cdr3_nt,cdr3_aa
TRBV6-5,TRBJ1-1,-,once,TGTGCCAGTTGGGGGGGAGGAGAAGCTTTCTTT,CASWGGGEAFF
TRBV7-8,TRBJ2-1,TRBD2,-,TGTGCCAGCAGCCATGGACTAGCGGGGAAGTTGTTCTTC,CASSHGLAGKLFF
TRBV19,TRBJ1-2,TRBD1,few,TGTGCCATCCGGACAGGATATGGCTACACCTTC,CAIRTGYGYTF
TRBV5-1,TRBJ1-1,-,-,TGCGCCAGCAGCCAGGGGATGAACACTGAAGCTTTCTTT,CASSQGMNTEAFF
TRBV10-3,TRBJ2-3,-,once,TGTGCCATCAGTGCAGGGGTAGCCCCTAGCACAGATACGCAGTATTTT,CAISAGVAPSTDTQYF
TRBV19,TRBJ1-3,-,-,TGTGCCAGTATTCCGGGCTCTGGAAACACCATATATTTT,CASIPGSGNTIYF
TRBV5-1,TRBJ2-7,TRBD1,-,TGCGCCAGCAGCCACGGGACAGGACTGCCGAACTCCTACGAGCAGTACTTC,CASSHGTGLPNSYEQYF
TRBV6-5,TRBJ2-5,TRBD1,-,TGTGCCAGCAGACCTACCGGGACAGGGGAGACCCAGTACTTC,CASRPTGTGETQYF
TRBV6-5,TRBJ2-5,-,-,TGTGCCAGCAGCGGGGGTGATGACCAAGAGACCCAGTACTTC,CASSGGDDQETQYF
TRBV6-2/TRBV6-3,TRBJ1-5,-,-,TGTGCCAGCAGTCCCGGGGCCCGGGGGTCCCAGCATTTT,CASSPGARGSQHF
TRBV3-1/TRBV3-2,TRBJ2-5,TRBD2,-,TGTGCCAGCAGCCAAGGACTGCGGGGGGGTAAAGAGACCCAGTACTTC,CASSQGLRGGKETQYF
TRBV6-1,TRBJ1-1,-,-,TGTGCCAGCAGTGAAGGGAGCCAAGCCTTTATGAACACTGAAGCTTTCTTT,CASSEGSQAFMNTEAFF
TRBV5-4,TRBJ2-7,-,-,TGTGCCAGCAGACAGGGCTACGAGCAGTACTTC,CASRQGYEQYF
TRBV6-5,TRBJ1-2,-,-,TGTGCCAGCATAGGGCAAACAAAGGAGGACTATGGCTACACCTTC,CASIGQTKEDYGYTF
TRBV5-5,TRBJ1-2,-,-,TGTGCCAGCAGCTTGGACAGGCCCTATGGCTACACCTTC,CASSLDRPYGYTF
TRBV7-2,TRBJ2-3,TRBD2,-,TGTGCCAGCAGCTTACAGGCGGGGGGGCGCACAGATACGCAGTATTTT,CASSLQAGGRTDTQYF
TRBV9,TRBJ2-1,TRBD1,-,TGTGCCAGCAGCGTAGGGGGCCAGGGGGCGCGCGATGAGCAGTTCTTC,CASSVGGQGARDEQFF
TRBV6-1,TRBJ1-5,-,-,TGTGCCAGCAGTGAACTTTTCCGACTAAATAGCAATCAGCCCCAGCATTTT,CASSELFRLNSNQPQHF
TRBV7-9,TRBJ1-5,-,once,TGTGCCAGCAGCTTAGTCACCGGGAATAGCAATCAGCCCCAGCATTTT,CASSLVTGNSNQPQHF
TRBV19,TRBJ2-3,TRBD2,-,TGTGCCAGTAGTACTCTAGCGGGCGATACGCAGTATTTT,CASSTLAGDTQYF
TRBV6-2/TRBV6-3,TRBJ1-4,-,-,TGTGCCAGCAGTTACCGAGGGTGGGATCCCGAAAAACTGTTTTTT,CASSYRGWDPEKLFF
TRBV6-5,TRBJ1-1,-,-,TGTGCCAGCAGTTACTCTTTTAGAGCTTTCTTT,CASSYSFRAFF
TRBV10-3,TRBJ2-2,TRBD2,-,TGTGCCATCAGTGGGCTAGCGGGGGGCAACACCGGGGAGCTGTTTTTT,CAISGLAGGNTGELFF
TRBV19,TRBJ2-7,TRBD1,-,TGTGCCAGTAGTAGACAGGGGAAAAGGTACGAGCAGTACTTC,CASSRQGKRYEQYF
TRBV7-9,TRBJ1-1,-,once,TGTGCCAGCAGTGACGACAGGACGGACACTGAAGCTTTCTTT,CASSDDRTDTEAFF
TRBV5-1,TRBJ1-1,-,-,TGCGCCAGCCGCCCTCCTAGGTGGACTGAAGCTTTCTTT,CASRPPRWTEAFF
TRBV19,TRBJ2-2,-,-,TGTGCCAGTAGTATTGTAACGGAAGCCGGGAGAACTCGGATCCCGAACACCGGGGAGCTGTTTTTT,CASSIVTEAGRTRIPNTGELFF
TRBV6-2/TRBV6-3,TRBJ2-1,-,-,TGTGCCAGCAGTTACGAAGTGGAGGGATATGAGCAGTTCTTC,CASSYEVEGYEQFF
TRBV6-1,TRBJ1-3,TRBD1,-,TGTGCCAGCAGTGTTTCCGGGACAGCCGCTGGAAACACCATATATTTT,CASSVSGTAAGNTIYF
TRBV2,TRBJ2-1,-,-,TGTGCCACTTACAGGGTTGTGCACAATGAGCAGTTCTTC,CATYRVVHNEQFF
TRBV12-2,TRBJ1-6,-,few,TGTGCAAGTCGCCAGGGATCGGGCTCCTATAATTCACCCCTCCACTTT,CASRQGSGSYNSPLHF
TRBV2,TRBJ2-1,-,once,TGTGCCAGCAGTGAGACTGTCAGATACAATGAGCAGTTCTTC,CASSETVRYNEQFF
TRBV5-8,TRBJ1-2,-,-,TGTGCCAGCCTTCAGAGGTCCCAACTATGGGGCTACACCTTC,CASLQRSQLWGYTF
TRBV11-3,TRBJ2-7,-,-,TGTGCCAGCAGCTTAGGGGCAGGGTCCTACGAGCAGTACTTC,CASSLGAGSYEQYF
TRBV30,TRBJ2-2,TRBD1,-,TGTGCCTGGTCCCACAGGGGGCGATTGATTACCGGGGAGCTGTTTTTT,CAWSHRGRLITGELFF
TRBV5-1,TRBJ2-5,-,-,TGCGCCAGCAACGCGGGGCCGGGAGAGACCCAGTACTTC,CASNAGPGETQYF
TRBV9,TRBJ1-1,TRBD1,-,TGTGCCAGCAGCCAGGGGGCGAACACTGAAGCTTTCTTT,CASSQGANTEAFF
TRBV7-3,TRBJ2-1,-,-,TGTGCCAGCAGCTGGGGGGGCGGCAATGAGCAGTTCTTC,CASSWGGGNEQFF
TRBV7-2,TRBJ2-7,-,-,TGTGCCAGCAGCCGGTCCCGGGACACATACGAGCAGTACTTC,CASSRSRDTYEQYF
TRBV19,TRBJ1-6,-,few,TGTGCCAGTAGTATAGTGGGGCAGAATAATTCACCCCTCCACTTT,CASSIVGQNNSPLHF
TRBV19,TRBJ1-1,-,-,TGTGCCAGTAGTATACGGAGGATGAACACTGAAGCTTTCTTT,CASSIRRMNTEAFF
TRBV6-2/TRBV6-3,TRBJ1-1,-,-,TGTGCCAGCAGTATGTCAGAGGAGTACACTGAAGCTTTCTTT,CASSMSEEYTEAFF
TRBV18,TRBJ2-6,TRBD1,-,TGTGCCAGCTCACTTATTCCGGGACAGGGAAGCTCTGGGGCCAACGTCCTGACTTTC,CASSLIPGQGSSGANVLTF
TRBV5-1,TRBJ1-5,-,-,TGCGCCAGCAGCTTGGCGGGGGAGTCGGAACAGCCCCAGCATTTT,CASSLAGESEQPQHF
TRBV19,TRBJ2-2,-,once,TGTGCCAGTAGTATTAGCAGGGGAGGGGAGCTGTTTTTT,CASSISRGGELFF
TRBV11-1,TRBJ2-3,-,-,TGTGCCAGCAGCTTAGTAGCAGGGATTGGAGATACGCAGTATTTT,CASSLVAGIGDTQYF
TRBV19,TRBJ1-6,TRBD1,-,TGTGCCAGTCGATCGGGACAGGGGAATTCACCCCTCCACTTT,CASRSGQGNSPLHF
TRBV4-1,TRBJ2-1,TRBD1,-,TGCGCCAGCAGCCAAACCTACAGGGGGCAAGGCTCCTACAATGAGCAGTTCTTC,CASSQTYRGQGSYNEQFF
TRBV6-5,TRBJ2-3,TRBD1,-,TGTGCCAGCAACGACAGGGGAGGAGATACGCAGTATTTT,CASNDRGGDTQYF
TRBV7-3,TRBJ1-2,-,-,TGTGCCAGCAGCCAGGGTTCAGAGTATGGCTACACCTTC,CASSQGSEYGYTF
TRBV6-5,TRBJ1-5,-,once,TGTGCCAGCATTAAGGACAGATTTAGCAATCAGCCCCAGCATTTT,CASIKDRFSNQPQHF
TRBV4-1,TRBJ2-5,-,-,TGCGCCAGCAGCCAAGATGGGGGCAGACGGACCCAGTACTTC,CASSQDGGRRTQYF
TRBV21-1,TRBJ2-5,-,-,TGTGCCAGCAGCAGGGGAGGGACACCCGTGGGCCAAGAGACCCAGTACTTC,CASSRGGTPVGQETQYF
TRBV9,TRBJ1-3,-,-,TGTGCCAGCAGCGTACTCGGATGGGGGCAAGGAAACACCATATATTTT,CASSVLGWGQGNTIYF